These T cell receptor beta chains were read from a single sample in a study of blood T cell repertoires in COVID-19. Clones were read by immunoSEQ multiplex PCR, and TCRdb kept only the in-frame ones, dropping some. The sample gives a few hundred thousand clones, less than 90% of which show up once; under 1.3% is in the top ten. Material for sequencing was PBMCs or T cells enriched from blood (not recorded which). Receptors originate from a woman aged 25 to 39 who had recovered from COVID-19. Both conserved end residues are part of each CDR3. Fields, in order: clone size, V gene, J gene, D gene, CDR3 protein, CDR3 DNA. A D gene is named only where the DNA matches it firmly. The listing skips clone size in some rows; elsewhere it reads once, few, many or a size class.

>NA|TRBV28|TRBJ1-6|TRBD1
CASITGTGNSPLHF
TGTGCCAGCATTACCGGGACAGGTAATAGTCCCCTCCACTTT
>once|TRBV14|TRBJ1-1|NA
CASSQDNWAEAFF
TGTGCCAGCAGCCAAGATAACTGGGCAGAGGCTTTCTTT
>once|TRBV5-6|TRBJ2-1|TRBD1
CASSLEGQGNWYEQFF
TGTGCCAGCAGCTTGGAGGGACAGGGTAACTGGTATGAGCAGTTCTTC
>NA|TRBV19|TRBJ1-5|TRBD1
CASSIRTGIGQPQHF
TGTGCCAGTAGTATTCGGACAGGGATCGGACAGCCCCAGCATTTT
>NA|TRBV5-1|TRBJ1-3|NA
CASSLAGVGPSGNTIYF
TGCGCCAGCAGCTTGGCAGGGGTTGGGCCCTCTGGAAACACCATATATTTT
>NA|TRBV5-1|TRBJ2-2|TRBD1
CASSLASGTGGTGELFF
TGCGCCAGCAGCTTGGCCTCCGGGACAGGGGGTACCGGGGAGCTGTTTTTT
>NA|TRBV15|TRBJ2-2|NA
CATSTPLQGNTGELFF
TGTGCCACCAGCACCCCTTTGCAGGGGAACACCGGGGAGCTGTTTTTT
>NA|TRBV3-1/TRBV3-2|TRBJ2-7|TRBD1
CASSPGTGRTYEQYF
TGTGCCAGCAGCCCCGGGACAGGGAGAACCTACGAGCAGTACTTC
>NA|TRBV27|TRBJ1-4|NA
CASRGSAGSWEKLFF
TGTGCCAGCAGGGGCTCAGCCGGCTCTTGGGAAAAACTGTTTTTT
>NA|TRBV27|TRBJ1-5|TRBD1
CASSGQGRYSNQPQHF
TGTGCCAGCAGTGGACAGGGCCGTTATAGCAATCAGCCCCAGCATTTT